A selection of T cell receptor beta chains follows, all from one sample in a study of blood T cell repertoires in COVID-19. Measured with immunoSEQ multiplex PCR; TCRdb has only the in-frame clones, and not every one. The sample yields under 200,000 clones, around 90% seen once. The sample taken for sequencing was peripheral blood. Source of these receptors: a man aged 40-49 years with active or convalescent COVID-19. Each CDR3 is given with its conserved first and last residue. Not every row has a clone size; where given, it reads once, few, many or a size class.

v_call	clone_size	j_call	cdr3_aa
TRBV2	.	TRBJ1-1	CASTAFQGANTEAFF
TRBV5-1	.	TRBJ2-7	CASSLQDSYEQYF
TRBV6-5	.	TRBJ1-2	CASSTGTGVLGYTF
TRBV2	few	TRBJ2-3	CASSEDLREGLTDTQYF
TRBV5-1	.	TRBJ2-1	CASSLVGGYSYNEQFF
TRBV5-6	once	TRBJ1-6	CASSPLGREGGNSPLHF
TRBV29-1	once	TRBJ1-5	CSVSRDSNQPQHF
TRBV6-1	once	TRBJ1-1	CASSEGQGAITEAFF
TRBV27	once	TRBJ1-4	CASSPLGATNEKLFF
TRBV11-3	once	TRBJ2-2	CASSLVMLQGHTGELFF
TRBV11-3	.	TRBJ1-1	CASTRTGTMNTEAFF
TRBV24-1	once	TRBJ2-1	CATSDLPGPSGIYNEQFF
TRBV5-8	.	TRBJ2-3	CASSLGQGRDTQYF
TRBV25-1	.	TRBJ1-3	CASSPLLAYSSGNTIYF
TRBV28	.	TRBJ2-5	CASRLQETQYF
TRBV19	.	TRBJ2-1	CASSIRLAGLGEQFF
TRBV6-1	.	TRBJ1-2	CASSDRRTYRGLYGYTF
TRBV6-4	once	TRBJ1-1	CASRVQGNTEAFF
TRBV6-5	.	TRBJ1-2	CASLPGIALGYGYTF
TRBV6-1	few	TRBJ1-4	CASSEGASREVYEKLFF
TRBV19	.	TRBJ1-2	CASSPYDKSAYGYTF
TRBV3-1/TRBV3-2	.	TRBJ1-3	CASSDRASGNTIYF
TRBV10-3	.	TRBJ1-4	CAISDRVSEKLFF
TRBV2	.	TRBJ1-5	CASSEIGRDQPQHF
TRBV27	.	TRBJ2-1	CASSSLPWTSGTYNEQFF
TRBV3-1/TRBV3-2	.	TRBJ2-2	CASSPRDRGVAGELFF
TRBV28	.	TRBJ1-4	CASRGTGGAREKLFF
TRBV7-2	.	TRBJ1-4	CASSLEVEAGVNEKLFF
TRBV11-3	.	TRBJ1-6	CASSLDGGNSPLHF
TRBV7-2	.	TRBJ1-1	CASSLVSSTGANRAFF
TRBV7-8	once	TRBJ2-2	CASQNDWQGSGELFF
TRBV7-7	once	TRBJ2-7	CASSLYRGYEQYF